Following are 4 T cell receptor beta chains from one sample sequenced in a study of blood T cell repertoires in COVID-19. TCRdb's copy holds only in-frame clones and misses some; the assay was immunoSEQ multiplex PCR. Of more than 85,000 clones listed, roughly 92% were seen once; the top ten hold 4.5% to 6%. Sequencing was done on a sample of peripheral blood. These receptors were taken from a man aged 70-80 years with acute or convalescent COVID-19.

The chain employs TRBV20-1 and TRBJ2-7, with no clear D. The germline V gene has CDR1 DFQATT and CDR2 SNEGSKA (reference sequence). The CDR3 runs to 11 residues. V lost 3 bases to trimming and J lost 4 bases, with 7 bases between them. The DNA for the CDR3 is TGCAGTGCTAGTTCCTTGTACGAGCAGTACTTC. Its translation: CSASSLYEQYF.

The V and J genes are TRBV18 and TRBJ2-1, with 8 nucleotides matching TRBD2. Germline CDR1 is KGHSH and CDR2 is LQKENI. Trimming took 5 bases from V and 10 from J; bases not matched to a gene: 10. This CDR3 is 14 amino acids long. CDR3 amino acids: CASSTGLDPREQFF. For the CDR3, the DNA is TGTGCCAGCTCAACGGGACTAGATCCTAGGGAGCAGTTCTTC.

This clone was seen a few times. The CDR3 protein is CASSESRRGYGYTF. The CDR3 bases are TGTGCCAGCAGTGAATCCCGAAGGGGGTATGGCTACACCTTC. The J gene is TRBJ1-2, the V gene TRBV25-1, with D maybe TRBD1 (6 bases). This CDR3 has 14 residues. Between the trimmed V and J ends, which lost 1 base and 5 bases, there was a span of 11 bases. The germline gives CDR1 MGHDK, CDR2 SYGVNS.

The chain couples TRBV27 to TRBJ2-7; TRBD1 matches 9 bases. This CDR3 is built from 13 residues. Looked up from germline, CDR1 is MNHEY and CDR2 is SMNVEV (reference sequence). The V gene end was trimmed by 10 bases and the J gene end by 7 bases; junction bases not matched to a gene: 11. The CDR3 protein is CATHITGGSEQYF. As DNA, the CDR3 is TGTGCCACCCATATTACAGGGGGCAGTGAGCAGTACTTC.